This T cell receptor beta chain was captured in a study of T-cell reconstitution after alpha-beta-depleted transplantation in children. A word on this clonotype: A read error may account for a junction end that differs from germline.

Unique molecular identifiers featured in how the TCRbeta library was prepared. Each CDR3 protein gets one entry after TCRdb re-called the PCR reads with MiXCR. Found here are 40,000 to 55,000 distinct CDR3 sequences, about 9% of them singletons; the top ten hold 27%. The receptor was derived from a male patient aged 2-9 years who had a stem cell transplant for chronic granulomatous disease, so the T cells may come from the graft donor. Sequenced material: PBMCs, mostly from graft donor cells, taken 60 days after TCRalphabeta/CD19-depleted stem cell transplant.

The CDR3 DNA follows: TGTGCCAGCATTTACAGGGGGGCGAACACTGAAGCTTTCTTT. This gives the protein CASIYRGANTEAFF. The genes are TRBV6-5 and TRBJ1-1, with 8 bases identical to TRBD1. The CDR3 has 14 amino acids. Per the germline V gene, CDR1 is MNHEY and CDR2 is SVGAGI.